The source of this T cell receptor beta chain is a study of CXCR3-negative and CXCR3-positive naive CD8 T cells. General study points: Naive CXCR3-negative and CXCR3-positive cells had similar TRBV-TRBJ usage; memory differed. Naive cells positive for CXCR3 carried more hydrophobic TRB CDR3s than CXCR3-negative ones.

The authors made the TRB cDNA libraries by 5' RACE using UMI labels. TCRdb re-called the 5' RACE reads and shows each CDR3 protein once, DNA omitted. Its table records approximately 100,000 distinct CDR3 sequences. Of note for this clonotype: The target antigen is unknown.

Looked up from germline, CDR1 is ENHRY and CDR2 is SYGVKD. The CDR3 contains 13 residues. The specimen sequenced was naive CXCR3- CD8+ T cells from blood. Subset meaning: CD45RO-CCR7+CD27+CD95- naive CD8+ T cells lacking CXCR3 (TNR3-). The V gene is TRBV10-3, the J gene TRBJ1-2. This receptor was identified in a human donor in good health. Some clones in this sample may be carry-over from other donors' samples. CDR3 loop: CAISEGGSYGYTF.